Sequencing of this TCR beta chain was carried out in a study of Ad26.COV2.S vaccination and SARS-CoV-2 variants. Study-level background: Among those in the COV1001 Ad26.COV2.S trial arm was the donor. Intramuscular Ad26.COV2.S doses were given once or twice, 56 days apart. Study-level points and caveats: The TCR breadth and depth analyses may have produced an underestimate of total T cell responses.

Germline CDR1 and CDR2: MGHDK and SYGVNS. CDR3 size: 16 residues. Profiled with immunoSEQ multiplex PCR; TCRdb holds only in-frame clones, not every one. Here the sample spans some 480,000 clones, roughly 85% being singletons. This clone has just one count. The antigen is undetermined. One end of the junction is discordant with germline, which a read error may explain. Sample treatment: approximately 18 received Ad26.COV2.S at low or high dose, single or two shots; about 5 received placebo; per-sample allocation not given. Samples analyzed were those drawn on day 63 after the first vaccine or placebo injection. Wuhan-strain spike was delivered by a replication-incompetent Ad26 vector.

V usage is TRBV25-1 and J usage is TRBJ2-7; 7 bases map to TRBD1. The sample consisted of peripheral blood, taken in a trial of Ad26.COV2.S vaccine versus placebo. This receptor was obtained from a person aged 18-65 years who received the Ad26.COV2.S COVID-19 vaccine or a placebo. CDR3 coding DNA: TGTGCCAGCAGTGAAGTTGGACAGGAGTGGGAGTACGGGCAGTACTTC. The encoded protein is CASSEVGQEWEYGQYF.